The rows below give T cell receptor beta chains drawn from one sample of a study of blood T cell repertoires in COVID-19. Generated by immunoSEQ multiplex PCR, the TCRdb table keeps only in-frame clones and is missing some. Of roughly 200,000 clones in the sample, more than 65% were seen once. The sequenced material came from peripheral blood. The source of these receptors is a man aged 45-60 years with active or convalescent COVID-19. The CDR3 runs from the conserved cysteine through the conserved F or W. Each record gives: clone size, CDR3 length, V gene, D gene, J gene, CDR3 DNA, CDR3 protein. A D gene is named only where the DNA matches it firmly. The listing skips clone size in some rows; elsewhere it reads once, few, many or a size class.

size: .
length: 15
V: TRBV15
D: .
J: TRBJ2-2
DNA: TGTGCCACCAGGGCAGGGGGGCAGAACACCGGGGAGCTGTTTTTT
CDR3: CATRAGGQNTGELFF

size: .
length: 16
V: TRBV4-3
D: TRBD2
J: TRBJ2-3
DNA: TGCGCCAGCAGCCAACTAGCGGGGAGTGGTGGAGATACGCAGTATTTT
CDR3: CASSQLAGSGGDTQYF

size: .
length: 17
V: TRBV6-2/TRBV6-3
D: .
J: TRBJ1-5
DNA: TGTGCCAGCAGTGCTAGGACAGTAGGCCCTAGCAATCAGCCCCAGCATTTT
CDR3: CASSARTVGPSNQPQHF

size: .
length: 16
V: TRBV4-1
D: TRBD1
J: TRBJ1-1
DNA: TGCGCCAGCAGCCCGGGACAGGGGACGAGGAACACTGAAGCTTTCTTT
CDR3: CASSPGQGTRNTEAFF

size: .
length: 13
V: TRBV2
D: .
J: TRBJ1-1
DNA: TGTGCCAGCAGATCGCGGACTGATCTGAAAGCTTTCTTT
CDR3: CASRSRTDLKAFF

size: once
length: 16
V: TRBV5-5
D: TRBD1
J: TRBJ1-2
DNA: TGTGCCAGCAGCTTAACCCCAGGCGGGGACAGTACTGGCTACACCTTC
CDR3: CASSLTPGGDSTGYTF

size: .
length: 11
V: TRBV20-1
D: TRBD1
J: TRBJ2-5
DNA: TGCAGTGCAGACAGGGGCGAGACCCAGTACTTC
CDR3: CSADRGETQYF

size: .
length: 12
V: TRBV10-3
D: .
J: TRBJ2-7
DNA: TGTGCCATCAGTGCCACTTTGTACGAGCAGTACTTC
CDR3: CAISATLYEQYF

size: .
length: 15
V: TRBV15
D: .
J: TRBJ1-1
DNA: TGTGCCACCAGCAGAGAGAGGGCAGACTACACTGAAGCTTTCTTT
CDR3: CATSRERADYTEAFF

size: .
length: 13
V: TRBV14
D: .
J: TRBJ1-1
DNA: TGTGCCAGCAGCCTAGACAGGCTCACTGAAGCTTTCTTT
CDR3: CASSLDRLTEAFF

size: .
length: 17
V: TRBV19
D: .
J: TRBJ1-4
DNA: TGTGCCAGTTCCCCATGGACGGCCGTTGAAGGAGGCGAAAAACTGTTTTTT
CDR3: CASSPWTAVEGGEKLFF

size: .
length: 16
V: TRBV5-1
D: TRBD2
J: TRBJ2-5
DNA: TGCGCCAGCAGCTTGGGAGTAGCGGGGGGTCGTGAGACCCAGTACTTC
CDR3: CASSLGVAGGRETQYF

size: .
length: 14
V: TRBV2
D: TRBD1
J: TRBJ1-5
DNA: TGTGCCACCGGACAGGGAGGAAGCAATCAGCCCCAGCATTTT
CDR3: CATGQGGSNQPQHF

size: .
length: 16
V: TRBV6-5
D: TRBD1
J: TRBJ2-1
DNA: TGTGCCAGCAGTTACGCCGGGACAGGGGTGGAGAATGAGCAGTTCTTC
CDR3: CASSYAGTGVENEQFF

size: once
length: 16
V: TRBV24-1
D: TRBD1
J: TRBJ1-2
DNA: TGTGCCACCAGTGACCCGGGACAGGGGACTAACTATGGCTACACCTTC
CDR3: CATSDPGQGTNYGYTF

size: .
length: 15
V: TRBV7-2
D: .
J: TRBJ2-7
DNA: TGTGCCAGCAGCTCGCTCGGGATGGAATCCTACGAGCAGTACTTC
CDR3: CASSSLGMESYEQYF

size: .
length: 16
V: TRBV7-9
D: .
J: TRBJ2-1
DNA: TGTGCCAGCAGCTTATTGACAGGCAGATCCTACAATGAGCAGTTCTTC
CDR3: CASSLLTGRSYNEQFF

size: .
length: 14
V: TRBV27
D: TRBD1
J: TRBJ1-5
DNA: TGTGCCAGCAGTCCCCGGACAGGGGGTCAGCCCCAGCATTTT
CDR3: CASSPRTGGQPQHF

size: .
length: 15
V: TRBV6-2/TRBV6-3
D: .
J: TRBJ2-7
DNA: TGTGCCAGCAGCTATGGGACCGGGGGGCAGTACGAGCAGTACTTC
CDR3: CASSYGTGGQYEQYF

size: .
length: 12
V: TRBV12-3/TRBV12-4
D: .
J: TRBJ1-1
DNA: TGTGCCAGCAGTTTCCCAGGGACTGAAGCTTTCTTT
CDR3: CASSFPGTEAFF

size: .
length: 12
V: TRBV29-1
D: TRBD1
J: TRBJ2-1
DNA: TGCAGCGTCGGGGACAGCCTCAATGAGCAGTTCTTC
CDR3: CSVGDSLNEQFF

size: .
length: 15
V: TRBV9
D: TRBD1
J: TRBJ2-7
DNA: TGTGCCAGACTAACTTCCGGGACAGGGCTCCTCGAGCAGTACTTC
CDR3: CARLTSGTGLLEQYF

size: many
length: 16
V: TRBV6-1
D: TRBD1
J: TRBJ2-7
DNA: TGTGCCAGCAGTGAACTGGGACAGGCATCGTCCTACGAGCAGTACTTC
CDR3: CASSELGQASSYEQYF

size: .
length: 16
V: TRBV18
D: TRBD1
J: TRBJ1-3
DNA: TGTGCCAGCTCACCACAGGACAGGGGCTATGGAAACACCATATATTTT
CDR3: CASSPQDRGYGNTIYF

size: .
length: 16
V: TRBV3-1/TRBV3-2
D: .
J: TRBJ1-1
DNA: TGTGCCAGCAGCGAAGACCATGGGGGAGGGAACACTGAAGCTTTCTTT
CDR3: CASSEDHGGGNTEAFF

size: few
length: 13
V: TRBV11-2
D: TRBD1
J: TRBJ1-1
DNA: TGTGCCAGCAGCCCGGACAGGGACACTGAAGCTTTCTTT
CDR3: CASSPDRDTEAFF

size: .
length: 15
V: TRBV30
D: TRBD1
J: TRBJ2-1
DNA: TGTGCCTGGACGGGTATGACAGGGGGGTACGATGAGCAGTTCTTC
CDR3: CAWTGMTGGYDEQFF

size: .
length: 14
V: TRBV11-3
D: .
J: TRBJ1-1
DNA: TGTGCCAGCAGCTTAGAGGGGGGGGACACTGAAGCTTTCTTT
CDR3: CASSLEGGDTEAFF